This T cell receptor beta chain was recovered during a study of blood T cell repertoires in COVID-19. Study context: The United States, Italy and Spain provided the acute and convalescent COVID-19 samples.

Germline CDR1 reads SQVTM; CDR2 reads ANQGSEA. V was shortened by 7 bases and J by 8 bases, with 11 bases between the two germline ends. This CDR3 has 10 amino acids. Sequencing used immunoSEQ multiplex PCR; TCRdb keeps in-frame clones, though not all of them. The profile shows about 230,000 clones, 83% of them singletons. The TCR sequence derives from a woman between 45 and 60 years old with acute or convalescent COVID-19. Specimen: peripheral blood. The J gene is TRBJ1-2, the V gene TRBV29-1; D is undetermined. CDR3: CSAYTGGYTF. CDR3 nucleotide sequence: TGCAGCGCTTATACGGGGGGCTACACCTTC.